The 14 T cell receptor beta chains below all came from one sample that was sequenced in a study of CD8 T cells in ankylosing spondylitis. Study results and caveats: For ankylosing spondylitis blood, a TCR beta motif of about 8 highly homologous variants appeared characteristic.

TCRdb re-analysed the 5' RACE reads in MiXCR, keeping a single row per CDR3 protein. The sample lists 750,000 to 850,000 distinct CDR3 sequences; approximately 12% were seen once. These receptors' targets are unknown. Specimen: blood, either unsorted or a sorted T cell fraction (not recorded which). The source is a male donor with ankylosing spondylitis.

This clonotype appeared many times. CDR3 protein: CSAPAFADTQYF. In DNA form, the CDR3 reads TGCAGTGCCCCAGCCTTCGCAGATACGCAGTATTTT. The J gene is TRBJ2-3, the V gene TRBV20-1; D is ambiguous. V was cut by 6 bases and J by 4 bases, with 11 bases left in between. The CDR3 has 12 amino acids. Looked up from germline, CDR1 is DFQATT and CDR2 is SNEGSKA (reference sequence).

This clonotype was observed a few times. This chain links TRBV20-1 with TRBJ2-7, with TRBD2 identical over 7 bases. J was trimmed by 0 bases and V by 6 bases; bases with no gene match: 11. This CDR3 region has 15 residues. Germline CDR1 and CDR2: DFQATT and SNEGSKA (reference sequence). The CDR3 region has the DNA TGCAGTGCCGGCCGGGCGGGAGCCGTCTCCTACGAGCAGTACTTC. It specifies CSAGRAGAVSYEQYF.

The CDR3 loop reads CAISESGGGYNEQFF. DNA for the CDR3: TGTGCCATCAGTGAGTCGGGGGGGGGATACAATGAGCAGTTCTTC. The gene calls are TRBV10-3 and TRBJ2-1; TRBD2 matches 7 bases. Unmatched junction bases numbered 3, after V lost 0 bases and J lost 4 bases. Germline V lookup: CDR1 ENHRY, CDR2 SYGVKD. The CDR3 sequence is 15 residues long.

This clonotype occurred many times. J is TRBJ1-1 and V is TRBV15, with 8 bases aligning to TRBD1. The CDR3 runs 14 residues. Germline V gene lookup returns CDR1 LNHNV and CDR2 YYDKDF (reference sequence). V lost 7 bases to trimming and J lost 1 base; unmatched junction nucleotides: 5. The CDR3 DNA follows: TGTGCCACCACCTTGGACAGGGCGAACACTGAAGCTTTCTTT. Translating it yields CATTLDRANTEAFF.

This chain links TRBV15 with TRBJ2-2; a weak D match, TRBD2 (5 bases). The CDR3 covers 15 residues. Germline V gene data show CDR1 as LNHNV and CDR2 as YYDKDF (reference sequence). The V and J ends lost 4 bases and 7 bases respectively, with 16 bases between them. The CDR3 protein is CATSTPRGPRGELFF. The CDR3, as DNA: TGTGCCACCAGCACACCCAGAGGGCCTCGCGGGGAGCTGTTTTTT. The entire variable domain, with the rest obtained from reference TRBV15 and TRBJ2-2, is as follows: DAMVIQNPRYQVTQFGKPVTLSCSQTLNHNVMYWYQQKSSQAPKLLFHYYDKDFNNEADTPDNFQSRRPNTSFCFLDIRSPGLGDTAMYLCATSTPRGPRGELFFGEGSRLTVL.

This clonotype was seen more than once but under ten times. This sequence joins TRBV28 and TRBJ2-3; TRBD1 matches 11 bases. CDR1 is MDHEN and CDR2 is SYDVKM in the germline V gene. The CDR3 is 16 residues long. V dropped 4 bases and J dropped 5; count of bases not matched to a gene: 8. The CDR3 sequence: CASSYRIGTGGDTQYF. Written as DNA, the CDR3 is TGTGCCAGCAGTTACCGCATCGGGACAGGGGGAGATACGCAGTATTTT.

J is TRBJ2-2 and V is TRBV20-1, with D uncertain. The germline V gene encodes CDR1 DFQATT and CDR2 SNEGSKA (reference sequence). This CDR3 spans 13 amino acids. V gave up 6 bases and J gave up 5 bases, with 13 bases separating them. CDR3 DNA sequence: TGCAGTGCCTCTCACCCGGCTACCGGGGAGCTGTTTTTT. This translates into CSASHPATGELFF.

The table lists this clonotype with a few counts. This chain joins TRBV6-2 or TRBV6-3 and TRBJ2-5, with no clear D. The V end lost 5 bases, the J end lost 4 bases, and 17 bases lay between the germline ends. Germline V lookup: CDR1 MNHEY, CDR2 SVGEGT. CDR3 size: 15 residues. CDR3 coding DNA: TGTGCCAGCAGTCCGCGGATCGTAAACCGAGAGACCCAGTACTTC. This gives the protein CASSPRIVNRETQYF.

This clonotype has ten or more counts. The J gene is TRBJ1-5, the V gene TRBV10-3; 8 bases are shared with TRBD1. The CDR3 runs 14 residues. The germline gives CDR1 ENHRY, CDR2 SYGVKD. With 6 bases clipped from V and 7 bases from J, the junction kept 8 bases outside the gene matches. The CDR3 nucleotides read TGTGCCATCAGGAAGACAGGGGTTGGGCAGCCCCAGCATTTT. Translating it yields CAIRKTGVGQPQHF.

There are a few counts of this clonotype. This chain links TRBV20-1 with TRBJ2-5; no reliable D call. With 0 bases removed from V and 2 bases from J, the gap between germline ends came to 13 bases. From germline, CDR1 is DFQATT and CDR2 SNEGSKA (reference sequence). CDR3 length: 15 amino acids. For the CDR3, the DNA is TGCAGTGCTAGAGACTACCGACACGGACAAGAGACCCAGTACTTC. Translating it yields CSARDYRHGQETQYF.

The table lists this clonotype with a few counts. This sequence joins TRBV29-1 and TRBJ2-1; 10 nucleotides agree with TRBD1. Trimming cost V 5 bases and J 10 bases; bases outside gene matches: 11. This CDR3 is built from 14 residues. Germline V gives CDR1 SQVTM, CDR2 ANQGSEA. The DNA of the CDR3 is TGCAGCGTTAACCCGGGACAGGGGTTCGGGGAGCAGTTCTTC. This encodes CSVNPGQGFGEQFF.

This rearrangement joins TRBV20-1 to TRBJ2-7; unclear D gene. V lost 2 bases and J 7 bases, leaving 12 bases between the germline ends. This CDR3 is 12 amino acids long. In germline, CDR1 is DFQATT, CDR2 SNEGSKA (reference sequence). The CDR3: CSARRALMEQYF. CDR3 coding DNA: TGCAGTGCTAGACGGGCCCTCATGGAGCAGTACTTC.

The chain recombines TRBV15 with TRBJ2-1; the D call may be TRBD1 or TRBD2 (5 bases each). The CDR3 has 17 residues. Germline V gene sequence: CDR1 LNHNV, CDR2 YYDKDF (reference sequence). Trimming took 3 bases from V and 0 from J, leaving 15 bases between them. Here the CDR3 reads CATSSPGPSSSYNEQFF. DNA of the CDR3: TGTGCCACCAGCAGTCCGGGACCATCAAGCTCCTACAATGAGCAGTTCTTC.

The chain is built from TRBV28 and TRBJ1-1; perhaps TRBD1 as D (5 bases). The CDR3 is 16 residues long. Trimming removed 6 bases at V and 3 bases at J, with 20 bases between. CDR1 is MDHEN and CDR2 is SYDVKM in the germline V gene. The CDR3 reads CASRLDPAAGDTEAFF. The CDR3 DNA reads TGTGCCAGCAGATTGGACCCAGCGGCGGGGGACACTGAAGCTTTCTTT.